This TCR beta chain was identified during a study of blood T cell repertoires in COVID-19. Overall study context: There were acute and convalescent COVID-19 samples, and they came from the United States, Italy and Spain. Sources were T cells, B-cell-depleted T cells, or PBMCs; the material itself was cDNA or gDNA.

CDR3 length: 15 residues. Germline V CDR1 and CDR2: KGHSH, LQKENI. Trimming took off 6 bases at V and 0 bases at J, with 12 bases between the two ends. In the source study's methods: Reference gene primer amplification gave estimated nucleated cell counts. Libraries were prepared by immunoSEQ multiplex PCR; TCRdb keeps only in-frame clonotypes and omits some of them. That table furnishes V, J and clone size, whereas the DNA furnished D and trimming. The sample shows roughly 90,000 clones, 75% to 90% of them seen only once. Specimen: peripheral blood. The rearrangement links TRBV18 to TRBJ1-3; D is uncertain. The clonotype comes from an older man with acute or convalescent COVID-19. CDR3 nucleotide sequence: TGTGCCAGCTCCCAGAGGGAAATCTCTGGAAACACCATATATTTT. Translated, it gives CASSQREISGNTIYF.